What follows are 29 T cell receptor beta chains derived from one specimen sequenced in a study of brain T cells in children with intractable seizures. The method was immunoSEQ multiplex PCR; TCRdb's version includes in-frame clones alone and lacks a portion of them. The data contain roughly 110,000 clones, around 94% of them singletons. The input for sequencing was peripheral blood, taken at surgery. The receptors here all came from a boy in the first two years of life with hemimegalencephaly and intractable seizures.

CDR3 DNA: TGCGCCAGCAGCCATACCTCCGGAAGCAATGAGCAGTTCTTC. Translating it yields CASSHTSGSNEQFF. The chain joins TRBV5-1 to TRBJ2-1; unclear D gene. V was trimmed by 4 bases and J by 6 bases, leaving 14 bases between them. The CDR3 spans 14 residues. Germline CDR1 and CDR2: SGHRS and YFSETQ. Using reference TRBV5-1 and TRBJ2-1 for the parts outside the CDR3, the full variable domain is KAGVTQTPRYLIKTRGQQVTLSCSPISGHRSVSWYQQTPGQGLQFLFEYFSETQRNKGNFPGRFSGRQFSNSRSEMNVSTLELGDSALYLCASSHTSGSNEQFFGPGTRLTVL.

V usage is TRBV4-2 and J usage is TRBJ2-1; TRBD2 aligns across 9 bases. V shed 4 bases and J 6 bases; nucleotides not matched to a gene: 7. The CDR3 loop spans 15 amino acids. Germline-derived CDR1 and CDR2 are LGHNA and YNFKEQ. The CDR3 bases are TGTGCCAGCAGCCTAGCGGGAGATGGTGGCAATGAGCAGTTCTTC. Its protein is CASSLAGDGGNEQFF.

The J gene is TRBJ2-7, the V gene TRBV4-1, with D maybe TRBD2 (6 bases). The V gene's germline CDR1 is MGHRA and CDR2 YSYEKL. The CDR3 loop spans 12 amino acids. Deletions cut 0 bases from V and 6 bases from J, with 6 bases between. The CDR3 DNA reads TGCGCCAGCAGCCAAGAGGGGGGCGAGCAGTACTTC. This translates into CASSQEGGEQYF.

The chain carries TRBV4-1 and TRBJ2-7; TRBD1 might be the D (5 bases). The CDR3 is 15 amino acids. Germline-derived CDR1 and CDR2 are MGHRA and YSYEKL. V lost 4 bases, J lost 6 bases, and 19 bases lay in between. The CDR3: CASSRRPDPGPEQYF. CDR3 nucleotides: TGCGCCAGCAGCCGCCGGCCAGACCCAGGGCCCGAGCAGTACTTC.

This clone is a singleton in its sample. CDR3 residues: CASSFTGDQPQHF. The CDR3, as DNA: TGTGCCAGCAGTTTCACAGGTGATCAGCCCCAGCATTTT. The chain recombines TRBV12-3 or TRBV12-4 with TRBJ1-5, with D possibly matching TRBD1 (5 bases). With 3 bases removed from V and 5 bases from J, the gap between germline ends came to 8 bases. This CDR3 contains 13 residues.

V and J are TRBV7-8 and TRBJ1-2; TRBD1 agrees at 10 bases. The CDR3 covers 17 residues. The germline gives CDR1 SGHVS, CDR2 FQNEAQ. The V gene end was trimmed by 2 bases and the J gene end by 3 bases; junction bases not matched to a gene: 9. CDR3: CASSLFGRDRGDYGYTF. The DNA of the CDR3 is TGTGCCAGCAGCTTATTTGGGCGGGACAGGGGTGACTATGGCTACACCTTC.

This chain links TRBV10-2 with TRBJ2-7, with 9 bases that match TRBD2. In germline, CDR1 is WSHSY, CDR2 SAAADI. V dropped 8 bases and J dropped 6; count of bases not matched to a gene: 8. The CDR3 is 13 residues long. CDR3 sequence reads: CASGAGGQPEQYF. CDR3 sequence (DNA): TGCGCCAGCGGGGCGGGAGGGCAACCCGAGCAGTACTTC.

The V and J genes are TRBV4-3 and TRBJ2-7; 16 positions agree with TRBD2. V was pared by 2 bases and J by 2 bases, with 9 bases of the junction left unmatched. The CDR3 totals 19 residues. CDR1 LGHNA and CDR2 YSLEER come from the germline V gene. The chain's CDR3 is CASSQTGLAGGPFPYEQYF. The CDR3 bases are TGCGCCAGCAGCCAAACGGGACTAGCGGGAGGGCCTTTTCCCTACGAGCAGTACTTC.

V usage is TRBV2 and J usage is TRBJ1-5, with D unclear. The CDR3 runs to 14 residues. Germline lookup yields CDR1 SNHLY and CDR2 FYNNEI. The V end lost 1 base, the J end lost 3 bases, and 7 bases lay between the germline ends. CDR3 DNA sequence: TGTGCCAGCAGTGAAGGACCCCCCAATCAGCCCCAGCATTTT. It encodes CASSEGPPNQPQHF.

The gene calls are TRBV4-1 and TRBJ1-5, with 8 bases aligning to TRBD1. Germline values: CDR1 MGHRA, CDR2 YSYEKL. With V trimmed by 1 base and J by 5 bases, 13 bases remained unmatched. This CDR3 spans 18 amino acids. The CDR3, as DNA: TGCGCCAGCAGCCAAGGTGCCAGGGGGCCCGAATTGCATCAGCCCCAGCATTTT. Translated: CASSQGARGPELHQPQHF.

This rearrangement joins TRBV25-1 to TRBJ1-5, with 8 bases that match TRBD1. This CDR3 is built from 15 residues. V lost 4 bases to trimming and J lost 5 bases; unmatched junction nucleotides: 7. Germline CDR1 and CDR2: MGHDK and SYGVNS. The CDR3 DNA sequence: TGTGCCAGCAGTGCCTCGGACAGGGCGCATCAGCCCCAGCATTTT. It yields the protein CASSASDRAHQPQHF.

The J gene is TRBJ2-7, the V gene TRBV6-5; D gene ambiguous. Trimming removed 10 bases at V and 6 bases at J, with 16 bases between. Germline V CDR1 and CDR2: MNHEY, SVGAGI. CDR3 length equals 12 residues. The CDR3 reads CAINEVVSEQYF. CDR3 nucleotides: TGTGCCATTAATGAGGTTGTAAGCGAGCAGTACTTC.

V gene TRBV7-9 combines with J gene TRBJ1-6, with 7 bases matching TRBD1. V dropped 5 bases and J dropped 6; count of bases not matched to a gene: 7. Germline CDR1 SEHNR, CDR2 FQNEAQ (reference sequence). The CDR3 is 15 amino acids. CDR3 residues: CASSDRTGANSPLHF. The CDR3 nucleotides read TGTGCCAGCAGCGACAGGACAGGTGCTAATTCACCCCTCCACTTT.

This chain connects TRBV6-5 to TRBJ1-2, with TRBD1 matching 7 bases. J was trimmed by 4 bases and V by 0 bases; bases with no gene match: 5. This CDR3 comprises 15 residues. Germline V CDR1 and CDR2: MNHEY, SVGAGI. The CDR3 bases are TGTGCCAGCAGTTACTCAGGGGGCGCAAGCTATGGCTACACCTTC. Its protein product is CASSYSGGASYGYTF.

V is TRBV7-6 and J is TRBJ2-1; 8 bases match TRBD2. Germline trimming cut 1 base from V and 6 bases from J; bases unmatched to any gene: 8. Germline V gene lookup returns CDR1 SGHVS and CDR2 FNYEAQ. This CDR3 contains 16 residues. In nucleotides, the CDR3 is TGTGCCAGCAGCTTAGTAAACCGGCTAGCGGGCAATGAGCAGTTCTTC. It encodes CASSLVNRLAGNEQFF.

J is TRBJ1-2 and V is TRBV14, with TRBD1 as a possible D gene (5 bases). V was pared by 2 bases and J by 1 base, with 17 bases between. This CDR3 spans 17 amino acids. Per germline, CDR1 SGHDN and CDR2 FVKESK. This chain's CDR3 is CASSQWAGKHRNYGYTF. As DNA, the CDR3 is TGTGCCAGCAGCCAATGGGCAGGGAAACATCGTAACTATGGCTACACCTTC.

The V gene is TRBV10-3, the J gene TRBJ2-7; 7 bases agree with TRBD2. This CDR3 region has 13 residues. Germline-derived CDR1 and CDR2 are ENHRY and SYGVKD. The V segment lost 11 bases and the J segment 3 bases; nucleotides outside the gene matches: 10. CDR3 coding DNA: TGTGCCTCAAGTGGCGGGAGCGGCTACGAGCAGTACTTC. The encoded protein is CASSGGSGYEQYF.

This chain links TRBV13 with TRBJ2-2; TRBD1 matches 7 bases. CDR3 length: 17 amino acids. The germline V gene encodes CDR1 PRHDT and CDR2 FYEKMQ (reference sequence). V shed 7 bases, J shed 1 base, and the junction held 12 bases outside the gene matches. The CDR3 is CASTQYWGQRNTGELFF. Written as DNA, the CDR3 is TGTGCCAGCACCCAATATTGGGGACAGCGGAACACCGGGGAGCTGTTTTTT.

DNA of the CDR3: TGTGCCAGCAGCTTAAGGGACAGGGAGAGGAACACTGAAGCTTTCTTT. As protein: CASSLRDRERNTEAFF. The V and J genes are TRBV7-9 and TRBJ1-1, with 9 positions matching TRBD1. This CDR3 is 16 amino acids long. From germline, CDR1 is SEHNR and CDR2 FQNEAQ (reference sequence). V shed 2 bases and J 1 base; nucleotides not matched to a gene: 5.

The DNA of the CDR3 is TGTGCCAGCAGTGAAGAGTGGGGCACAGATACGCAGTATTTT. As protein: CASSEEWGTDTQYF. The rearrangement uses TRBV6-1 and TRBJ2-3, with D uncertain. From germline, CDR1 is MNHNS and CDR2 SASEGT. Trimming cost V 1 base and J 1 base, with 6 bases left between them. CDR3 length: 14 residues.

The V gene is TRBV24-1, the J gene TRBJ2-7; D gene ambiguous. V was pared by 4 bases and J by 0 bases, with 6 bases between. Germline CDR1 is KGHDR and CDR2 is SFDVKD. This CDR3 has 13 residues. The CDR3 loop reads CATSDRSSYEQYF. For the CDR3, the DNA is TGTGCCACCAGTGACAGGAGCTCCTACGAGCAGTACTTC.

The genes are TRBV5-3 and TRBJ2-1; 10 nucleotides align to TRBD1. TRBV5-3 is treated as an ORF (open reading frame) with a function not yet certain. V lost 4 bases to trimming and J lost 6 bases; unmatched junction nucleotides: 10. The CDR3 covers 16 residues. CDR3 nucleotides: TGTGCCAGAAGCCCTTCCCGGGACAGGGGACTCAATGAGCAGTTCTTC. Residues: CARSPSRDRGLNEQFF.

The rearrangement links TRBV27 to TRBJ2-3, with D perhaps matching TRBD2 (5 bases). CDR3 size: 14 residues. The germline CDR1 and CDR2 sequences are MNHEY and SMNVEV (reference sequence). V lost 4 bases, J lost 6 bases, and 14 bases lay in between. The CDR3, as DNA: TGTGCCAGCAGTTCAGGACTTGAAATGGATACGCAGTATTTT. Translation gives CASSSGLEMDTQYF.

The DNA of the CDR3 is TGTGCCAGCAGTCCACCCACAGGGCAATCCTACGAGCAGTACTTC. Encoded protein: CASSPPTGQSYEQYF. The J gene is TRBJ2-7, the V gene TRBV27; a weak D match, TRBD1 (6 bases). Germline V lookup: CDR1 MNHEY, CDR2 SMNVEV (reference sequence). The CDR3 has 15 amino acids. The V gene lost 5 bases and the J gene lost 1 base, with 15 bases spanning the gap.

The chain couples TRBV27 to TRBJ2-7; no reliable D call. This CDR3 is built from 15 residues. V lost 3 bases and J 3 bases, leaving 15 bases between the germline ends. Germline CDR1 is MNHEY and CDR2 is SMNVEV (reference sequence). The CDR3 DNA reads as TGTGCCAGCAGTTTCCAGCCGAGCATGCACTACGAGCAGTACTTC. Protein: CASSFQPSMHYEQYF.

J is TRBJ1-1 and V is TRBV21-1. TRBV21-1 is given as a pseudogene. This CDR3 comprises 16 residues. DNA for the CDR3: TGTGCCAGCAGCAAAGCGAATATTAGGCTGAACACTGAAGCTTTCTTT. Amino acids: CASSKANIRLNTEAFF.

This rearrangement joins TRBV2 to TRBJ2-3; D is unresolved. The length of the CDR3 is 12 residues. Trimming cost V 6 bases and J 4 bases, with 8 bases left between them. Germline CDR1 and CDR2: SNHLY and FYNNEI. In DNA form, the CDR3 reads TGTGCCAGCAGGTCCCAACCAGATACGCAGTATTTT. Translation gives CASRSQPDTQYF.

In this sample, this clone turned up a few times. The chain is built from TRBV10-3 and TRBJ1-2; D is unresolved. V shed 2 bases and J shed 8 bases, with 12 bases lying between them. This CDR3 comprises 13 residues. The germline V gene has CDR1 ENHRY and CDR2 SYGVKD. Here the CDR3 reads CAISEGRSLGYTF. The CDR3 nucleotides read TGTGCCATCAGTGAGGGGAGGTCGTTGGGCTACACCTTC.

The rearrangement links TRBV7-9 to TRBJ2-1; 11 nucleotides match TRBD2. J was trimmed by 8 bases and V by 0 bases; bases with no gene match: 3. The CDR3 runs to 15 residues. The germline V gene encodes CDR1 SEHNR and CDR2 FQNEAQ (reference sequence). The CDR3 nucleotides are TGTGCCAGCAGCTTAGCACTAGCGGGAGCCCATGAGCAGTTCTTC. Protein product: CASSLALAGAHEQFF.